Below, 25 T cell receptor beta chains from the same sample are listed, as sequenced in a study of shared clonotypes between healthy human individuals. Assay used: immunoSEQ multiplex PCR; TCRdb lists only in-frame clones, some missing. The sample records a few million clones, approximately 96% being singletons. Sequencing used naive CD4+ T cells sorted from blood. The subset here: CD45RA+ positively selected. These receptors were collected from a man in his late teens or twenties in good health.

This clone was recorded only once. This chain uses TRBV6-6 with TRBJ2-5, with TRBD2 matching over 8 bases. V lost 5 bases to trimming and J lost 5 bases; unmatched junction nucleotides: 7. The CDR3 is 14 amino acids. Germline-derived CDR1 and CDR2 are MNHNY and SVGAGI (reference sequence). The CDR3 sequence: CASSAQAGVETQYF. Written as DNA, the CDR3 is TGTGCCAGCAGTGCCCAAGCGGGGGTCGAGACCCAGTACTTC.

The chain carries TRBV2 and TRBJ2-3; 7 nucleotides match TRBD1. This CDR3 region has 16 residues. The trim removed 4 bases at V and 0 bases at J, leaving 7 bases unmatched. CDR1 and CDR2 (germline): SNHLY, FYNNEI. Written as DNA, the CDR3 is TGTGCCAGCAGTGCACGGGACAGATCTAGCACAGATACGCAGTATTTT. Its translation: CASSARDRSSTDTQYF. Drawing the rest from reference TRBV2 and TRBJ2-3, the complete variable domain is EPEVTQTPSHQVTQMGQEVILRCVPISNHLYFYWYRQILGQKVEFLVSFYNNEISEKSEIFDDQFSVERPDGSNFTLKIRSTKLEDSAMYFCASSARDRSSTDTQYFGPGTRLTVL.

This chain joins TRBV28 and TRBJ1-5; unclear D gene. Looked up from germline, CDR1 is MDHEN and CDR2 is SYDVKM. The V gene lost 10 bases and the J gene lost 3 bases, with 19 bases spanning the gap. The CDR3 consists of 15 residues. CDR3 nucleotides: TGTGCCACCTTGGAAAAGTCGACTCCCAATCAGCCCCAGCATTTT. Translating it yields CATLEKSTPNQPQHF.

A word on this clone: Other nucleotide sequences in the sample specify the same CDR3. The genes are TRBV11-2 and TRBJ2-7; D is undetermined. Trimming cost V 1 base and J 6 bases, with 4 bases left between them. CDR1 and CDR2 (germline): SGHAT, FQNNGV. This CDR3 region has 11 residues. This CDR3 reads CASSLGREQYF. CDR3 nucleotides: TGTGCCAGCAGCTTAGGTCGCGAGCAGTACTTC.

V is TRBV7-2 and J is TRBJ1-4, with D perhaps TRBD1 (5 bases). Germline V gives CDR1 SGHTA, CDR2 FQGNSA. There are 15 residues in the CDR3. V lost 5 bases and J 2 bases, leaving 12 bases between the germline ends. CDR3 sequence reads: CASSIWDWTNEKLFF. The CDR3 nucleotides are TGTGCCAGCAGCATATGGGACTGGACTAATGAAAAACTGTTTTTT.

The gene calls are TRBV30 and TRBJ1-1; D may be TRBD1 (5 bases). The CDR3 consists of 15 residues. V shed 5 bases and J shed 1 base, with 17 bases lying between them. Germline CDR1 reads GTSNPN; CDR2 reads SVGIG (reference sequence). The CDR3 region has the DNA TGTGCCTGGGTGATGACAGACCTGCAGAACACTGAAGCTTTCTTT. It specifies CAWVMTDLQNTEAFF.

The chain couples TRBV18 to TRBJ2-2; 13 bases match TRBD2. Germline V gene lookup returns CDR1 KGHSH and CDR2 LQKENI. V shed 4 bases, J shed 7 bases, and the junction held 3 bases outside the gene matches. The CDR3 consists of 15 residues. CDR3 nucleotides: TGTGCCAGCTCACTGGGACTAGCGGGAATCGGGGAGCTGTTTTTT. Protein sequence: CASSLGLAGIGELFF.

The chain couples TRBV18 to TRBJ1-3; the D gene is possibly TRBD1 (6 bases). V was pared by 8 bases and J by 4 bases, with 12 bases between. This CDR3 has 13 amino acids. CDR1 is KGHSH, CDR2 LQKENI, per germline. CDR3 in DNA: TGTGCCAGCCGTGGGACATCCGGAAACACCATATATTTT. Translation: CASRGTSGNTIYF.

About this clone: This sample includes further DNA sequences coding for the same CDR3. This sequence joins TRBV2 and TRBJ2-1, with D possibly being TRBD1 (7 bases). CDR3 length equals 15 residues. Germline CDR1 is SNHLY and CDR2 is FYNNEI. Trimming shortened V by 5 bases and J by 4 bases, and 15 bases separated the two germline ends. CDR3 sequence reads: CASSSDRAGYNEQFF. The CDR3 region has the DNA TGTGCCAGCAGTTCCGACAGGGCGGGGTACAATGAGCAGTTCTTC.

A note on this clone: Other DNA sequences of this sample code for an identical CDR3. V is TRBV6-5 and J is TRBJ1-3; D gene unclear. The CDR3 runs to 15 residues. Per germline, CDR1 MNHEY and CDR2 SVGAGI. V was trimmed by 0 bases and J by 2 bases, leaving 8 bases between them. CDR3 nucleotide sequence: TGTGCCAGCAGTTACTCGACCGGGACTGGAAACACCATATATTTT. This gives the protein CASSYSTGTGNTIYF.

A word on this clone: At the DNA level, this CDR3 is encoded by other sequences in the same sample as well. The genes are TRBV28 and TRBJ1-2; possible D gene TRBD1, 5 bases. The ends were cut back, 6 bases at V and 4 bases at J, with 9 bases in the middle. Germline values: CDR1 MDHEN, CDR2 SYDVKM. This CDR3 has 12 residues. Written as DNA, the CDR3 is TGTGCCAGCAGCCCTGACAGCTATGGCTACACCTTC. Protein product: CASSPDSYGYTF.

The rearrangement joins TRBV18 to TRBJ2-1, with D unresolved. The germline CDR1 and CDR2 sequences are KGHSH and LQKENI. V was trimmed by 3 bases and J by 0 bases, leaving 3 bases between them. The CDR3 runs to 13 residues. CDR3 DNA sequence: TGTGCCAGCTCACCGGGCTCCTACAATGAGCAGTTCTTC. Translation gives CASSPGSYNEQFF.

A single count supports this clone. The V and J genes are TRBV27 and TRBJ2-7; 9 bases are shared with TRBD1. The CDR3 consists of 14 residues. Germline CDR1 MNHEY, CDR2 SMNVEV (reference sequence). Trimming at V came to 6 bases and at J to 2 bases, leaving 5 bases not matched to a gene. The DNA of the CDR3 is TGTGCCAGCAGCCACCGACAGGGGGCCTACGAGCAGTACTTC. It yields the protein CASSHRQGAYEQYF.

This clone appeared a single time. This chain links TRBV2 with TRBJ2-1, with 14 bases aligning to TRBD2. V shed 6 bases, J shed 8 bases, and the junction held 6 bases outside the gene matches. Per the germline V gene, CDR1 is SNHLY and CDR2 is FYNNEI. This CDR3 spans 15 amino acids. This chain's CDR3 is CASRSGLAGVHEQFF. For the CDR3, the DNA is TGTGCCAGCAGATCGGGACTAGCGGGAGTACATGAGCAGTTCTTC.

J is TRBJ1-3 and V is TRBV7-9, with 9 bases identical to TRBD1. Per germline, CDR1 SEHNR and CDR2 FQNEAQ (reference sequence). The CDR3 has 15 residues. With 7 bases clipped from V and 8 bases from J, the junction kept 12 bases outside the gene matches. The CDR3 bases are TGTGCCAGCACCACATCCGGGACAGGGTTATACACCATATATTTT. This sequence encodes CASTTSGTGLYTIYF.

This clone was counted a few times. This chain uses TRBV7-2 with TRBJ2-7; a possible D gene is TRBD2 (6 bases). Trimming removed 2 bases from V and 4 bases from J, with 12 bases in between. The germline gives CDR1 SGHTA, CDR2 FQGNSA. The CDR3 totals 14 residues. CDR3 region: CASSLIPGVYEQYF. The CDR3 nucleotides read TGTGCCAGCAGCTTAATCCCGGGGGTATACGAGCAGTACTTC.

The chain carries TRBV30 and TRBJ1-1; D is perhaps TRBD1 (6 bases). Germline CDR1 GTSNPN, CDR2 SVGIG (reference sequence). The CDR3 runs 12 residues. V was clipped by 6 bases and J by 4 bases, with 12 bases between them. CDR3 protein: CACLPGATEAFF. In nucleotides, the CDR3 is TGTGCCTGCCTCCCGGGGGCCACTGAAGCTTTCTTT.

The V and J genes are TRBV5-1 and TRBJ2-1; the D gene is possibly TRBD1 (5 bases). Trimming cost V 6 bases and J 0 bases, with 13 bases left between them. The CDR3 extends over 15 amino acids. Looked up from germline, CDR1 is SGHRS and CDR2 is YFSETQ. CDR3: CASTTAHSSYNEQFF. The CDR3 bases are TGCGCCAGCACGACAGCCCACAGCTCCTACAATGAGCAGTTCTTC.

The rearrangement uses TRBV10-3 and TRBJ1-5; the D is unclear. Trimming took off 2 bases at V and 5 bases at J, with 13 bases between the two ends. Germline V lookup: CDR1 ENHRY, CDR2 SYGVKD. The CDR3 consists of 15 residues. The CDR3 protein is CAISEDPGEYQPQHF. The CDR3 DNA reads TGTGCCATCAGTGAGGATCCAGGAGAATATCAGCCCCAGCATTTT.

The chain employs TRBV28 and TRBJ1-5; D is unclear. V lost 7 bases and J lost 2, with 9 bases in between. This CDR3 comprises 13 residues. Germline lookup yields CDR1 MDHEN and CDR2 SYDVKM. This CDR3 reads CASMVVGNQPQHF. The CDR3 DNA is TGTGCCAGCATGGTGGTTGGCAATCAGCCCCAGCATTTT.

The CDR3 spells CAWRQQGATYEQYF. The CDR3 DNA reads as TGTGCCTGGAGACAACAGGGGGCAACCTACGAGCAGTACTTC. The rearrangement links TRBV30 to TRBJ2-7; 9 bases map to TRBD1. V trimming: 3 bases; J trimming: 2 bases; junction bases outside the gene matches: 5. CDR1 and CDR2 (germline): GTSNPN, SVGIG (reference sequence). CDR3 length: 14 residues.

The chain has TRBV6-1 and TRBJ1-5; D is unclear. The length of the CDR3 is 15 residues. Deletions cut 6 bases from V and 2 bases from J, with 14 bases between. Germline values: CDR1 MNHNS, CDR2 SASEGT. CDR3 DNA sequence: TGTGCCAGCAGGAACGGGGTACTTGGCAATCAGCCCCAGCATTTT. It is translated as CASRNGVLGNQPQHF.

Comments on this clone: Other DNA sequences in the sample encode the same CDR3. V gene TRBV27 combines with J gene TRBJ2-7; no firm D call. V was cut by 5 bases and J by 4 bases, with 3 bases left in between. CDR3 size: 10 residues. Germline CDR1 and CDR2: MNHEY and SMNVEV (reference sequence). In DNA form, the CDR3 reads TGTGCCAGCAGTCAGTACGAGCAGTACTTC. Encoded protein: CASSQYEQYF.

V gene TRBV18 combines with J gene TRBJ2-3; D is tentatively TRBD1 or TRBD2 (5 bases each). Between the trimmed V and J ends, which lost 0 bases and 4 bases, there was a span of 14 bases. The CDR3 runs 16 residues. CDR1 is KGHSH, CDR2 LQKENI, per germline. CDR3 DNA: TGTGCCAGCTCACCACCGAGGGGACGGATCGCAGATACGCAGTATTTT. This codes for CASSPPRGRIADTQYF.

Points on this clone: Since no conserved phenylalanine or tryptophan closes the CDR3, a read error is the likely cause. Because the CDR3's place on the DNA is in doubt, the DNA is left out and the CDR3 is given as listed by TCRdb. This chain connects TRBV10-3 to TRBJ1-2; the listed D gene, TRBD1, was not tested against the DNA. The CDR3 has 12 residues if both end residues are counted. Per the germline V gene, CDR1 is ENHRY and CDR2 is SYGVKD. The CDR3 reads CAIRNSTGGLRV.